The T cell receptor (beta chain) described here comes from a study of T cell repertoires in cytomegalovirus infection. Study context: The authors used CMV epitopes that were HLA-C-restricted (recently identified) and HLA-B-restricted (well studied). Points from the study as a whole: Of the TCR beta families, the public ones yielded a cumulative frequency that identified carriers of CMV plus the relevant HLA.

TCRdb called the reads again in MiXCR, with one record for every CDR3 protein. Of about 400,000 distinct CDR3 sequences in the sample, about 35% were seen once. V was clipped by 6 bases and J by 0 bases; unmatched bases: 9. The CDR3 contains 17 residues. This clonotype has more than one count but fewer than ten. Its antigen is unknown. The chain carries TRBV12-3 or TRBV12-4 and TRBJ1-5, with 9 nucleotides matching TRBD1. The source was cultured PBMCs, collected from culture after CMV antigen stimulation. This receptor was taken from a human donor in good health (CMV status not recorded). Some clones in this sample may be carry-over from other donors' samples. Here the CDR3 DNA reads TGTGCCAGCAGCCCGTGGGACAGGGTTTATAGCAATCAGCCCCAGCATTTT. Translating gives CASSPWDRVYSNQPQHF.